The sequence of this T cell receptor (beta chain) was determined in a study of blood T cell repertoires in COVID-19. Study context: The United States, Italy and Spain were the sources of the acute and convalescent COVID-19 samples. PBMCs, B-cell-depleted T cells, or T cells were the source of the cDNA or gDNA that made up the material.

In the study's own analysis: By means of reference gene primer amplification, nucleated cell counts were estimated. Only in-frame clones appear in the TCRdb table, and some are missing; sequencing was by immunoSEQ multiplex PCR. D and trimming were read from the DNA, whereas the V and J calls and clone size are those reported in that table. The sample lists around 140,000 clones, more than 65% occurring once. The receptor comes from a man in his sixties with active or convalescent COVID-19. Sequencing was done on a sample of peripheral blood.

The CDR3 protein is CASAGRGRDTEAFF. CDR3 in DNA: TGTGCCAGCGCGGGGAGGGGTCGTGACACTGAAGCTTTCTTT. This sequence joins TRBV25-1 and TRBJ1-1; maybe TRBD1 (5 bases). CDR3 length: 14 amino acids. Germline CDR1 and CDR2: MGHDK and SYGVNS. V was trimmed by 8 bases and J by 3 bases, leaving 16 bases between them.